One sample yielded the 3 T cell receptor beta chains listed below, sequenced in a study of cytomegalovirus exposure and HLA in healthy donors. Amplification used 60 Vbeta primers and 13 Jbeta primers. TCRdb's table, derived via immunoSEQ multiplex PCR, lists solely in-frame clones and lacks some. The listing contains 95,000 to 150,000 clones. The source material was PBMCs. Receptors originate from a man aged 18 to 30 in good health and CMV-seronegative.

V usage is TRBV14 and J usage is TRBJ1-1; 8 bases map to TRBD1. Germline CDR1 reads SGHDN; CDR2 reads FVKESK. V dropped 6 bases and J dropped 5; count of bases not matched to a gene: 5. This CDR3 is built from 13 residues. The CDR3 nucleotides are TGTGCCAGCAGAATGACAGGGGTGACTGAAGCTTTCTTT. Protein: CASRMTGVTEAFF. Supplemented by reference TRBV14 and TRBJ1-1, the full variable domain reads EAGVTQFPSHSVIEKGQTVTLRCDPISGHDNLYWYRRVMGKEIKFLLHFVKESKQDESGMPNNRFLAERTGGTYSTLKVQPAELEDSGVYFCASRMTGVTEAFFGQGTRLTVV.

The chain couples TRBV5-1 to TRBJ1-6; D unresolved. The CDR3 extends over 15 amino acids. The V gene lost 0 bases and the J gene lost 1 base, with 5 bases spanning the gap. Germline V gene sequence: CDR1 SGHRS, CDR2 YFSETQ. The DNA for the CDR3 is TGCGCCAGCAGCTTGGGGAGTTCCTATAATTCACCCCTCCACTTT. The encoded protein is CASSLGSSYNSPLHF.

The chain employs TRBV18 and TRBJ1-4; D is perhaps TRBD1 (6 bases). CDR3 size: 16 residues. The germline V gene has CDR1 KGHSH and CDR2 LQKENI. V was clipped by 6 bases and J by 0 bases, with 14 bases between them. The CDR3 region is CASSADRSTTNEKLFF. CDR3 nucleotides: TGTGCCAGCTCGGCCGACAGGAGCACAACTAATGAAAAACTGTTTTTT.